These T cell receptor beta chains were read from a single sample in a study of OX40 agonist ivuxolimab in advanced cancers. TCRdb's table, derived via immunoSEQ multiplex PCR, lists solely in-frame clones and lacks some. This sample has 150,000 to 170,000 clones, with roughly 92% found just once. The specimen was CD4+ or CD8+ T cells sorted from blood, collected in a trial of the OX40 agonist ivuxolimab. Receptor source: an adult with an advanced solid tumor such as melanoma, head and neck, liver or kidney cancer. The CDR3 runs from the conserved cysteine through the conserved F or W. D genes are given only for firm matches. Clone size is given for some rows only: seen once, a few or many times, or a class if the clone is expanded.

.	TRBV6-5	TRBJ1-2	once	TGTGCCAGCAGAACCGGGCATATCTATGGCTACACCTTC	CASRTGHIYGYTF
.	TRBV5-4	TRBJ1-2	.	TGTGCCAGCAGCTTGGCGTGGCGCCTCCTCGATGGCTACACCTTC	CASSLAWRLLDGYTF
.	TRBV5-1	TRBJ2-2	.	TGCGCCAGCACCTCCAGACAGAGTACCGGGGAGCTGTTTTTT	CASTSRQSTGELFF
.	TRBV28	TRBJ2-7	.	TGTGCCAGCAGTGGACACGTCTACGAGCAGTACTTC	CASSGHVYEQYF
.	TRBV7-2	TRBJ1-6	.	TGTGCCACCGCACAGGGTTCCTATAATTCACCCCTCCACTTT	CATAQGSYNSPLHF
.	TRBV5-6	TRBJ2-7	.	TGTGCCAGCAGCTTGAGCCCTCAAGGAGGGGGGGACTACGAGCAGTACTTC	CASSLSPQGGGDYEQYF
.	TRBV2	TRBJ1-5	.	TGTGCCAGCAGTGGGTGGGGATATGGGAATCAGCCCCAGCATTTT	CASSGWGYGNQPQHF
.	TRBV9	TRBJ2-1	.	TGTGCCAGCAGCCACCGGGCAGAGGGCTCCTACAATGAGCAGTTCTTC	CASSHRAEGSYNEQFF
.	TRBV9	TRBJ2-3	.	TGTGCCAGCAGCGTAGGGCCGGGCACAGATACGCAGTATTTT	CASSVGPGTDTQYF
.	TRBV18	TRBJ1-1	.	TGTGCCAGCTCACTTACGGGGCGGGACACTGAAGCTTTCTTT	CASSLTGRDTEAFF
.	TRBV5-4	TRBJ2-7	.	TGTGCCAGCAGCCCCGGGATAAAGGACGAGCAGTACTTC	CASSPGIKDEQYF
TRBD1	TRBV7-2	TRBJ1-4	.	TGTGCCAGCAGCCCCCGGACAGGGGGGGTTGAAAAACTGTTTTTT	CASSPRTGGVEKLFF
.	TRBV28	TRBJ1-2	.	TGTGCCAGTTTTTCGACCTCTAACTATGGCTACACCTTC	CASFSTSNYGYTF
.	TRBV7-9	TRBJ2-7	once	TGTGCCAGCAGCCCCTCCCCCTACGAGCAGTACTTC	CASSPSPYEQYF
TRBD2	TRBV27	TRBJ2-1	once	TGTGCCAGCAGTTTATTATCCAGCGGGACCTACAATGAGCAGTTCTTC	CASSLLSSGTYNEQFF
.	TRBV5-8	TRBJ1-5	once	TGTGCCAGCAGCTTGGAAGGGGCCCGGGGTCAGCCCCAGCATTTT	CASSLEGARGQPQHF
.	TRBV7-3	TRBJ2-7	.	TGTGCCAGCAGCTTCTCCGGAGTTGGGGAGCAGTACTTC	CASSFSGVGEQYF
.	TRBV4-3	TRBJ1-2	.	TGCGCCAGCAGCCCTCGGGAGGGAGTATTTGGCTACACCTTC	CASSPREGVFGYTF
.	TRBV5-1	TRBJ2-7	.	TGCGCCAGCAGCTCAGGGATCACCGAGCAGTACTTC	CASSSGITEQYF
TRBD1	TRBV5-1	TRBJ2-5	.	TGCGCCAGCAGCACCAACTACAGGGGGCTGGGGGAGACCCAGTACTTC	CASSTNYRGLGETQYF
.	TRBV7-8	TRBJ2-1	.	TGTGCCAGCATCGAGAGGGACTCTCCTTACAATGAGCAGTTCTTC	CASIERDSPYNEQFF
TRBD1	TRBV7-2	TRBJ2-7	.	TGTGCCAGCAGCTCCCGGACAGGAAGGGGAGAGCAGTACTTC	CASSSRTGRGEQYF
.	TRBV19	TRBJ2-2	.	TGTGCCAGTACCCCATCCGTCGCGGGCGTAAACACCGGGGAGCTGTTTTTT	CASTPSVAGVNTGELFF
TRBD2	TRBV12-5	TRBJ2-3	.	TGTGCTAGTGGTAACGGGACTAGCTTAGGTACGCAGTATTTT	CASGNGTSLGTQYF
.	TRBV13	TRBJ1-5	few	TGTGCCAGCAGCTTAGGAGGGAGCAATCAGCCCCAGCATTTT	CASSLGGSNQPQHF
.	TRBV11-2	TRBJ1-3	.	TGTGCCAGCAGCTCCCGGCGGGGCCGGACCAATGGAAACACCATATATTTT	CASSSRRGRTNGNTIYF
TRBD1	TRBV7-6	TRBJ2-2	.	TGTGCCAGCAGCTTGGGACAGGGGGCGACCGGGGAGCTGTTTTTT	CASSLGQGATGELFF
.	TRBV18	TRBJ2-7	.	TGTGCCAGCTCACCGACGACCCCTGGACAGACGGCGAAACAGTACTTC	CASSPTTPGQTAKQYF
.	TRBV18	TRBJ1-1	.	TGTGCCAGCTCACCACGGCCTGGTCCAGGGGTAGACACTGAAGCTTTCTTT	CASSPRPGPGVDTEAFF
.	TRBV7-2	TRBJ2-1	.	TGTGCCAGCAGCGTCGGGACCTATCACCCCTACAATGAGCAGTTCTTC	CASSVGTYHPYNEQFF
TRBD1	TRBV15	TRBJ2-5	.	TGTGCCACCAGCAGGGGACAGGGGGCTGAGACCCAGTACTTC	CATSRGQGAETQYF
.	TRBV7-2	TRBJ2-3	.	TGTGCCAGCAGCTTAGTGAAAGATACGCAGTATTTT	CASSLVKDTQYF
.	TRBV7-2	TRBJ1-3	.	TGTGCCAGCAGCTTAGTTGTGGGACTACCTGGAAACACCATATATTTT	CASSLVVGLPGNTIYF
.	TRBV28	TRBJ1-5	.	TGTGCCAGCAGTAACCCAGGGAATGGCAATCAGCCCCAGCATTTT	CASSNPGNGNQPQHF
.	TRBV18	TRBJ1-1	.	TGTGCCAGCTCACCGAGCGAGGGGGGGACCGGCACTGAAGCTTTCTTT	CASSPSEGGTGTEAFF
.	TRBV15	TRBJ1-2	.	TGTGCCACCAGCAGAGACTTCGCGAATGGCTACACCTTC	CATSRDFANGYTF
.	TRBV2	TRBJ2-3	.	TGTGCCAGCAGGGAGCGGGGCACAGATACGCAGTATTTT	CASRERGTDTQYF
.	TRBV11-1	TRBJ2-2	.	TGTGCCAGCAGCTCCACAACAGGGACCGGGGAGCTGTTTTTT	CASSSTTGTGELFF
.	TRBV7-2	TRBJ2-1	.	TGTGCCAGCAGCTTAGGGCAGGTCGGCTACAATGAGCAGTTCTTC	CASSLGQVGYNEQFF
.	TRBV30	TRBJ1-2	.	TGTGCCTGGAATTCTAGGACAGCTAACTATGGCTACACCTTC	CAWNSRTANYGYTF
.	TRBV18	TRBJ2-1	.	TGTGCCAGCTCACCAACGGACGGCTTGCGTCTGAGTGAGCAGTTCTTC	CASSPTDGLRLSEQFF
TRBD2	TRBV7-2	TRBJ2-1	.	TGTGCCAGCAGCTTAGCTAGCGGGACCTACAATGAGCAGTTCTTC	CASSLASGTYNEQFF
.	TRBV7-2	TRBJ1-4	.	TGTGCCAGCAGCTCTTCTCCGACAGGCCGTAATGAAAAACTGTTTTTT	CASSSSPTGRNEKLFF
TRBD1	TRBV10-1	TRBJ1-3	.	TGCGCCAGCAGTGAGGGGACAGGGACTGGAAACACCATATATTTT	CASSEGTGTGNTIYF
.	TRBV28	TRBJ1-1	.	TGTGCCAGCAGTTTACGGGGGCGCTGGACTGAAGCTTTCTTT	CASSLRGRWTEAFF
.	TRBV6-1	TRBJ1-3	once	TGTGCCAGCAGTGACACCGGTTACTCTGGAAACACCATATATTTT	CASSDTGYSGNTIYF
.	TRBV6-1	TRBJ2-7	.	TGTGCCAGCGCCCTACAGGGACCCTACGAGCAGTACTTC	CASALQGPYEQYF
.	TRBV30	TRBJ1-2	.	TGTGCCTGGAGTCTAAACAGGAAACGTGATTATGGCTACACCTTC	CAWSLNRKRDYGYTF
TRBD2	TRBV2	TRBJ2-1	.	TGTGCCAGCACTCCGGAACTAGCGGCAGAGCAGTTCTTC	CASTPELAAEQFF
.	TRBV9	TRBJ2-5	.	TGTGCCAGCAGCTCTCGTCAAGAGCAGGAGACCCAGTACTTC	CASSSRQEQETQYF